This T cell receptor (beta chain) was recorded in a study of identical twins. This CDR3 has 14 residues. Looked up from germline, CDR1 is MGHRA and CDR2 is YSYEKL. V was cut by 0 bases and J by 3 bases, with 9 bases left in between. As regards this clonotype: The antigen is not known.

TCRdb independently ran MiXCR on the 5' RACE reads; one entry per CDR3 protein. Of some 1,600,000 distinct CDR3 sequences detected, roughly a third appear once; the ten largest clones hold about 0.27%. Study conclusions and caveats: Findings came from cross-sectional statistics, without long-term follow-up of donors.

The specimen was cord blood. The receptor's source is a newborn girl in good health. The chain employs TRBV4-1 and TRBJ2-7; no clear D gene. CDR3: CASSQESANYEQYF. CDR3 DNA sequence: TGCGCCAGCAGCCAAGAGTCGGCTAACTACGAGCAGTACTTC.